This T cell receptor (beta chain) originates from a study of control samples from healthy donors and cancer patients (dated by TCRdb to about 2020). The CDR1 and CDR2 encoded by the germline V gene are MGHDK and SYGVNS. From cysteine to phenylalanine, the CDR3 is 14 amino acids long. Only the CDR3 part of the read is kept: 42 bases, read in frame from the first base. V is clipped by 1 base and J by 1 base, and the sequence between their germline boundaries is 5 bases long. Preparation of the library involved the immunoSEQ multiplex PCR assay. TCRdb obtained this table from immuneACCESS and retained in-frame rearrangements with V and J assigned. These tables miss some clones; where compared with another copy, unresolved V genes account for less than half of the shortfall, and the remainder is unexplained. Across this sample there are tens of thousands of clones, with less than 85% seen only once. The ten largest clones take up around 35% of the sample.

In regard to this clone: Its recognized antigen is unknown. No base-level quality is on record; no much larger clone is a single base apart.

Recombination linked TRBV25-1 to TRBJ1-5; no D gene is confidently identified. The clonotype originates from a man between 65 and 80 years old with lung cancer. The sequenced material came from PBMCs. The nucleotide sequence reads as follows: TGTGCCAGCAGTGAATTTGGCAGCAATCAGCCCCAGCATTTT. The resulting protein is CASSEFGSNQPQHF.